This TCR beta chain appears in the sequencing data of a study of CD8 T cells in Susac syndrome. The CDR3 runs 14 residues. Trimming stripped 6 bases from V and 1 base from J, with 13 bases between. From germline, CDR1 is DFQATT and CDR2 SNEGSKA (reference sequence). An amount of RNA that ranged from roughly 0.5 to 1 ug was reverse transcribed with random hexamers. TCRdb recomputed calls from the immunoSEQ multiplex PCR reads with MiXCR, one row per CDR3 protein. This sample has hundreds of thousands of distinct CDR3 sequences, with just under 95% found just once. The TCR was taken from a human donor with multiple sclerosis. The chain has TRBV20-1 and TRBJ1-5, with D maybe TRBD1 (6 bases). Input material: CD4+ T cells from PBMCs. CDR3 region: CSAPGGASNQPQHF. CDR3 coding DNA: TGCAGTGCCCCGGGGGGGGCGAGCAATCAGCCCCAGCATTTT.